Given below is one T cell receptor (beta chain) in context. The data were obtained in a study of T-cell memory formation after mild COVID-19. TCRdb called the 5' RACE reads again in MiXCR, with one record for every CDR3 protein. The top ten clones hold about 40% of a sample with approximately 100,000 distinct CDR3 sequences, 11% of them seen once. The germline CDR1 and CDR2 sequences are SGHTA and FQGTGA. The CDR3 covers 14 residues. Trimming stripped 5 bases from V and 1 base from J, with 6 bases between. Material for sequencing was PBMCs or a T cell subset sorted from them (not recorded which). This TCR came from a young man who had mild COVID-19 (a few samples of this study predate the infection). Cell type and time point are not known. This sequence joins TRBV7-3 and TRBJ2-6; D remains ambiguous. The CDR3 DNA is TGTGCCAGCAGCGCCCTATCTGGGGCCAACGTCCTGACTTTC. Encoded protein: CASSALSGANVLTF.